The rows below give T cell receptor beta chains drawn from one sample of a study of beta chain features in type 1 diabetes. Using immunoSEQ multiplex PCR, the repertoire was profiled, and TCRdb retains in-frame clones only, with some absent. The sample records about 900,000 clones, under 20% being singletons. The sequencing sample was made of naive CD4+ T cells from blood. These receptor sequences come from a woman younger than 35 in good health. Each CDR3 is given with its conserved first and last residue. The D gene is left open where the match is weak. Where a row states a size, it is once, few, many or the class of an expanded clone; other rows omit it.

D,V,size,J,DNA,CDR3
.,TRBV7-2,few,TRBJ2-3,TGTGCCAGCAGCCCACGGAGGATCTACACAGATACGCAGTATTTT,CASSPRRIYTDTQYF
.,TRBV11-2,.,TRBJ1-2,TGTGCCAGCAGCTTAGTCAGGGGTTCTGGCTACACCTTC,CASSLVRGSGYTF
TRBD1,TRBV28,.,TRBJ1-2,TGTGCCAGCAGATCCGGACAGGGGGCTATTGGCTACACCTTC,CASRSGQGAIGYTF
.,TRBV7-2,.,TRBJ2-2,TGTGCCAGCAGCTTAGCCGGCCTAGGCGCCGGGGAGCTGTTTTTT,CASSLAGLGAGELFF
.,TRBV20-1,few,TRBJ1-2,TGCAGCCCTCTCACGGGCACGGGCTACACCTTC,CSPLTGTGYTF
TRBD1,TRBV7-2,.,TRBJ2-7,TGTGCCAGCAGCCCAATCTCGGGACAGCTAATCTCCTACGAGCAGTACTTC,CASSPISGQLISYEQYF
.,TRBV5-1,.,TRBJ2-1,TGCGCCAGCAGCTTGGAAGGGCTCCGATACAATGAGCAGTTCTTC,CASSLEGLRYNEQFF
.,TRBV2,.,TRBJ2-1,TGTGCCAGCAGCGCACTTTACAATGAGCAGTTCTTC,CASSALYNEQFF
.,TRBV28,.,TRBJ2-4,TGTGCCAGCAGTTCCCCAGCGGAAGCCAAAAACATTCAGTACTTC,CASSSPAEAKNIQYF
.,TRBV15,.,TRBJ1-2,TGTGCCACCAGCAGAGATGAGAACTATGGCTACACCTTC,CATSRDENYGYTF
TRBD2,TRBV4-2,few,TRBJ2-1,TGTGCCAGCAGCCAAACCGGGACTAGCGGGAGCAATGAGCAGTTCTTC,CASSQTGTSGSNEQFF
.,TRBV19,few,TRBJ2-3,TGTGCCAGTAGTCCCGGGGGTCGACGCACAGATACGCAGTATTTT,CASSPGGRRTDTQYF
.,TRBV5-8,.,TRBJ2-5,TGTGCCAGCAGCTTCTCCGTCCGAGAGACCCAGTACTTC,CASSFSVRETQYF
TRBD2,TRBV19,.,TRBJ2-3,TGTGCCAGCAGTAGCGGGAGGTTGAGCACAGATACGCAGTATTTT,CASSSGRLSTDTQYF
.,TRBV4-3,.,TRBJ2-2,TGCGCCAGCAGCCAAGAAAGTTTCGGCAGCGCGAACACCGGGGAGCTGTTTTTT,CASSQESFGSANTGELFF
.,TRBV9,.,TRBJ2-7,TGTGCCAGCAGTTCCCTCGCAGGACAGCTTTCTCGTAGGGAGCAGTACTTC,CASSSLAGQLSRREQYF
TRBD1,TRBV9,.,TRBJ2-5,TGTGCCAGCAGCGTGACAGGGCAAGAGACCCAGTACTTC,CASSVTGQETQYF
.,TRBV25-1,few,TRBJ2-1,TGTGCCAGCAGAAAGACAGGTAGTTTGTTCTTC,CASRKTGSLFF
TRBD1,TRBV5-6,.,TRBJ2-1,TGTGCCAGCAGCCCCCGGACAGGCTACAATGAGCAGTTCTTC,CASSPRTGYNEQFF
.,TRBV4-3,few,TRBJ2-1,TGCGCCAGCAGTGGTAGGGGAAATGCTCCCTACAATGAGCAGTTCTTC,CASSGRGNAPYNEQFF
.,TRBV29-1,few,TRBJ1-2,TGCAGCGTTGTGGAAACCTTTAACTATGGCTACACCTTC,CSVVETFNYGYTF
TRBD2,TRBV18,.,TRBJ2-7,TGTGCCAGCTCACCTAACCCGGGAGGGCCCAAGCAGTACTTC,CASSPNPGGPKQYF
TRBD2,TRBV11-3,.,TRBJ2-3,TGTGCCAGCAGCTTAGGCGGGAGAAAGGATACGCAGTATTTT,CASSLGGRKDTQYF
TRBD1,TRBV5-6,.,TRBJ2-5,TGTGCCAGCAGCTTGGCTGGGGGGACAGGGGGCGGAGAGACCCAGTACTTC,CASSLAGGTGGGETQYF
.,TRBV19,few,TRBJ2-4,TGTGCCAGTAGTATGCATGTAGCCAAAAACATTCAGTACTTC,CASSMHVAKNIQYF
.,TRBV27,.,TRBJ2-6,TGTGCCAGCAAAGCGGCTGGGGCCAACGTCCTGACTTTC,CASKAAGANVLTF
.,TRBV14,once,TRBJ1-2,TGTGCCAACAGCCAGGGGCACTATGGCTACACCTTC,CANSQGHYGYTF
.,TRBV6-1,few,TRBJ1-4,TGTGCCAGCAACCCCGGTGGGAAGGGTGAAAAACTGTTTTTT,CASNPGGKGEKLFF
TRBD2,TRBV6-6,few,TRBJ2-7,TGTGCCAGCAGTCCCCGTAGCGGGAGCTCTGGCGAGCAGTACTTC,CASSPRSGSSGEQYF
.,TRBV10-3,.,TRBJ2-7,TGTGCCATCAGTGGCGGCCGGAACGGGGGCGAGCAGTACTTC,CAISGGRNGGEQYF
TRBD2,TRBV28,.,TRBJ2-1,TGTGCCAGCAGCTATGAGGGCGGACTAGCGGGGGGTAGCGATGAGCAGTTCTTC,CASSYEGGLAGGSDEQFF
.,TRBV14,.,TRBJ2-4,TGTGCCAGCAGCCAGGCGGACAGAAGAGCCAAAAACATTCAGTACTTC,CASSQADRRAKNIQYF
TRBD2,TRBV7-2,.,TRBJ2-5,TGTGCCAGCAGCTTGGCCTTAGCGGGAGCTTGGGAGACCCAGTACTTC,CASSLALAGAWETQYF
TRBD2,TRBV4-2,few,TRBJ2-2,TGTGCCAGCAGCCCGACGCAGCGGGAGAACGGGGAGCTGTTTTTT,CASSPTQRENGELFF
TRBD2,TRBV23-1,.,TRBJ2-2,TGCGCCAGCCGACTCGTTAGGACTAGCTCAAGCACCGGGGAGCTGTTTTTT,CASRLVRTSSSTGELFF
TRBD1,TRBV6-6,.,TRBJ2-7,TGTGCCAGCAGTTGGGACAGCTCCTACGAGCAGTACTTC,CASSWDSSYEQYF
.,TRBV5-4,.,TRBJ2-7,TGTGCCAGCAGCTTGATCCAGGGTAGCTCCTACGAGCAGTACTTC,CASSLIQGSSYEQYF
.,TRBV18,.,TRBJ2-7,TGTGCCAGCTCACCGGACGGGTACGAGCAGTACTTC,CASSPDGYEQYF
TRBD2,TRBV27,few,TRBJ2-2,TGTGCCAGCAGTTCGCTAGCGGGAGGGACCCCCGGGGAGCTGTTTTTT,CASSSLAGGTPGELFF
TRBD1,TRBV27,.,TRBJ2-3,TGTGCCAGCCGAAAGACAGGGTATTACACAGATACGCAGTATTTT,CASRKTGYYTDTQYF
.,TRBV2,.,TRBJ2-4,TGTGCCAGCAGTGGTCCGGGACTAGCCAAAAACATTCAGTACTTC,CASSGPGLAKNIQYF
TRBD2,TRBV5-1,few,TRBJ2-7,TGCGCCAGCAGCCTAGGGACTAGTCCGGCAAACGAGCAGTACTTC,CASSLGTSPANEQYF
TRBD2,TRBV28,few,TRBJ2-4,TGTGCCAGCAGTTTAGAGGTAGCGGGAGTGTATTTC,CASSLEVAGVYF
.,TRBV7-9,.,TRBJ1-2,TGTGCCAGCAGCTCCCCGCAAAGAGACAGTTTAGGGCATGGCTACACCTTC,CASSSPQRDSLGHGYTF
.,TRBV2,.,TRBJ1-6,TGTGCCAGCTTTACAGGGAGAAGAACCTATAATTCACCCCTCCACTTT,CASFTGRRTYNSPLHF
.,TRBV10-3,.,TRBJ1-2,TGTGCCATCAGTGAGCCGGAAGGAAGGGGGAGTCTCTATGGCTACACCTTC,CAISEPEGRGSLYGYTF
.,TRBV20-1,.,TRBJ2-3,TGCAGTGCTAGAGGACAATATACGCAGTATTTT,CSARGQYTQYF
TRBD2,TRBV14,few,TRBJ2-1,TGTGCCAGCAGCCAATTCACTAGCGTCTTAAATGAGCAGTTCTTC,CASSQFTSVLNEQFF
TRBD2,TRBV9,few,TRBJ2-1,TGTGCCAGCAGCCCACTAGCGGGAGAGGCGGTAGAGCAGTTCTTC,CASSPLAGEAVEQFF
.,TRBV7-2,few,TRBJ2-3,TGTGCCAGCAGCTTAGCCGGGGGTACGCAGTATTTT,CASSLAGGTQYF
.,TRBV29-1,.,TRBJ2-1,TGCAGCGTTGACACAACTACTGTGCCTTACAATGAGCAGTTCTTC,CSVDTTTVPYNEQFF
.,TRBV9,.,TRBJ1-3,TGTGCCAGCAGCGTAGGGTTCGGAAACACCATATATTTT,CASSVGFGNTIYF
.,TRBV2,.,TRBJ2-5,TGTGCCAGCAGAGCGTGGGAGACCCAGTACTTC,CASRAWETQYF
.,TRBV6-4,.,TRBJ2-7,TGTGCCAGCAGTGACGGACCCTACGAGCAGTACTTC,CASSDGPYEQYF
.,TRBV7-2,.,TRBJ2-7,TGTGCCAGCAGCCCACAGGTTTCCTCCTACGAGCAGTACTTC,CASSPQVSSYEQYF
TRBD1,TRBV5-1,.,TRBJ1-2,TGCGCCAGCAGCTTGGCACAGGGGTTCCGGGATGGCTACACCTTC,CASSLAQGFRDGYTF
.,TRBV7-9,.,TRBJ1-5,TGTGCCAGCAGCTTACACGGGGGCAATCAGCCCCAGCATTTT,CASSLHGGNQPQHF